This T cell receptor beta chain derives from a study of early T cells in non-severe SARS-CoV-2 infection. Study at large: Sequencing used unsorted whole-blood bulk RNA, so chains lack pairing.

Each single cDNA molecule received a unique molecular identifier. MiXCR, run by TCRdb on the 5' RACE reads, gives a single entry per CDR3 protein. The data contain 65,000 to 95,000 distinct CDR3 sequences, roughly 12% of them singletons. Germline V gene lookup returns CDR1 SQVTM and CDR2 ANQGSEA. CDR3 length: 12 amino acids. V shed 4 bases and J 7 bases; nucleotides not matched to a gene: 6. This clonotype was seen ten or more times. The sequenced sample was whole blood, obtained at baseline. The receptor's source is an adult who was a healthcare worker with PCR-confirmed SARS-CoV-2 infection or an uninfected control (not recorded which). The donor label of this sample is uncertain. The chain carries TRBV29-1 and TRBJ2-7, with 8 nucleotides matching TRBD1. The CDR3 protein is CSVAQGEEEQYF. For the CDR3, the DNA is TGCAGCGTTGCACAGGGGGAGGAGGAGCAGTACTTC.